The clone carrying this T cell receptor (beta chain) has at least ten counts. Its target is unknown. With listed TCR primers and previously described methods, bulk TCR libraries were prepared. TCRdb processed the PCR reads anew with MiXCR; each CDR3 protein has one entry. The sample lists tens of thousands of distinct CDR3 sequences; 15% to 20% were seen once. This specimen comes from a study of molecular identifiers for immune sequencing clone quantification. Regarding the study as a whole: Amid around 900,000 naive cells, spiked Jurkat TCR RNA from one cell was reportedly still detectable. Clones that exceeded 20 RNA copies held over 97% of effector molecules, yet under 1% in naive cells.

Researchers sorted naive CD8 T cells as cells that were CD8+CD4-CCR7+CD45RA+. The receptor was isolated from a human donor in good health. Some libraries in this study had Jurkat cell RNA spiked in. Sequencing input: naive CD8+ T cells from blood, with Jurkat cell RNA spiked in. Specified subset: FACS-sorted CD8+CD4-CCR7+CD45RA+ naive T cells.

The CDR3 coding sequence is TGTGCCAGCAGCTCTGCTATTTACACAGATACGCAGTATTTT. Protein sequence: CASSSAIYTDTQYF. The V gene is TRBV7-2, the J gene TRBJ2-3, with unresolved D. Trimming cost V 4 bases and J 2 bases, with 10 bases left between them. Germline values: CDR1 SGHTA, CDR2 FQGNSA. This CDR3 contains 14 residues.